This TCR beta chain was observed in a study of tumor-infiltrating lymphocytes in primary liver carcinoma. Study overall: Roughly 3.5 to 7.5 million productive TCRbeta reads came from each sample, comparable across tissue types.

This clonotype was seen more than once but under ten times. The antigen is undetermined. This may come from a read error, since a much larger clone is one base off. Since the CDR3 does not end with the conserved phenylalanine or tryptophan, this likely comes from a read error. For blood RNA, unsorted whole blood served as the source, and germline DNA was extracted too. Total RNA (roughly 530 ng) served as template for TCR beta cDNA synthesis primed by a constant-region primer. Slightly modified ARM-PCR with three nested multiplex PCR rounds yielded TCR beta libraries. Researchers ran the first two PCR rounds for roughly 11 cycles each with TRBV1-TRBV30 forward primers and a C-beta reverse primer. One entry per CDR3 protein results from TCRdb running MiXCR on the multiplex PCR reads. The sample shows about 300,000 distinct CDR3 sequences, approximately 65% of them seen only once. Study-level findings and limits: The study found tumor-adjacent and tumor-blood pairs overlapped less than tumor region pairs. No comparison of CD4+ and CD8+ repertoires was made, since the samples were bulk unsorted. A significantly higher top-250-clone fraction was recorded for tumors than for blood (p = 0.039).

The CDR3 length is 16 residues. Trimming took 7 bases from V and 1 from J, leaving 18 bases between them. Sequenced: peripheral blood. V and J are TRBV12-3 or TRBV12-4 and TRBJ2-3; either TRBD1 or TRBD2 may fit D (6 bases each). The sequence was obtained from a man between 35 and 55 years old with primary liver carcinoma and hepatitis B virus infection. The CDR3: CASNPWGAEGTDTQYL. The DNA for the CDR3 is TGTGCCAGCAATCCCTGGGGGGCTGAAGGCACAGATACGCAGTATCTT.